The 5 T cell receptor beta chains reported below all come from one sample, sequenced in a study of beta chain features in type 1 diabetes (dated 2018 in TCRdb). Library preparation used the immunoSEQ multiplex PCR assay. The entire isolated RNA was reverse transcribed using the High Capacity cDNA Reverse Transcription Kit, and thus expressed TCRB transcripts were sequenced. TCRdb holds this immuneACCESS table with in-frame rearrangements only. Some clones are missing; in checked studies, unresolved V genes explain under half, and the rest has no known cause. The sample includes 810,000 or so clones, with roughly a sixth observed a single time. The ten largest make up about 0.025% of the sample. The sample was naive CD4+ T cells from blood. Interpreted using the paper, the cell subset or site label stands for: true naive CD4+ T cells. These receptors all stem from a woman in her late teens or twenties in good health.

V is TRBV7-2 and J is TRBJ2-2; TRBD1 matches 7 bases. Germline CDR1 reads SGHTA; CDR2 reads FQGNSA. V lost 7 bases and J lost 5; bases outside the gene matches: 7. This CDR3 contains 14 residues. CDR3 protein: CASTLTGWTGELFF. Here the CDR3 DNA reads TGTGCCAGCACCTTGACAGGGTGGACCGGGGAGCTGTTTTTT.

The chain combines TRBV4-3 with TRBJ1-1; D might be TRBD1 (5 bases). V lost 7 bases and J lost 1, with 7 bases in between. From germline, CDR1 is LGHNA and CDR2 YSLEER. CDR3 length: 12 amino acids. CDR3 sequence: CASTGQNTEAFF. The CDR3 nucleotides read TGCGCCAGCACAGGACAGAACACTGAAGCTTTCTTT.

This sequence joins TRBV13 and TRBJ2-3, with a possible D match to TRBD2 (6 bases). The CDR3 sequence is 17 residues long. With 1 base removed from V and 2 bases from J, the gap between germline ends came to 16 bases. In germline, CDR1 is PRHDT, CDR2 FYEKMQ (reference sequence). CDR3 region: CASSLVIAEGYTDTQYF. The CDR3 region has the DNA TGTGCCAGCAGCTTAGTTATTGCGGAGGGTTACACAGATACGCAGTATTTT.

This chain joins TRBV12-2 and TRBJ2-3. TRBV12-2 is a pseudogene segment. The CDR3 consists of 15 residues. CDR3 residues: CASPCGGGGVHTQYF. CDR3 nucleotide sequence: TGTGCAAGTCCGTGCGGAGGGGGTGGCGTTCATACGCAGTATTTT.

The V and J genes are TRBV20-1 and TRBJ2-7, with no clear D. The V gene lost 4 bases and the J gene lost 1 base, with 2 bases spanning the gap. This CDR3 contains 10 residues. Looked up from germline, CDR1 is DFQATT and CDR2 is SNEGSKA (reference sequence). The CDR3 is CSAKSYEQYF. The CDR3 DNA reads as TGCAGTGCTAAATCCTACGAGCAGTACTTC.